The 4 T cell receptor beta chains given below trace back to one sample, sequenced in a study of CD8 T cells in ankylosing spondylitis. Broader study findings: Characteristic, it appeared, of ankylosing spondylitis blood was a TCR beta motif of several highly homologous variants.

TCRdb re-called the 5' RACE reads with MiXCR, one entry per CDR3 protein. The table includes fewer than 750,000 distinct CDR3 sequences, 15% to 20% detected once. Their specific antigens are unknown. Sequencing input: blood, either unsorted or a sorted T cell fraction (not recorded which). All receptors come from a male donor with ankylosing spondylitis.

This clonotype was recorded a few times. The gene calls are TRBV20-1 and TRBJ2-3; D is ambiguous. Germline V gives CDR1 DFQATT, CDR2 SNEGSKA (reference sequence). The V end was cut by 0 bases, the J end by 2 bases, with 9 bases between. The length of the CDR3 is 14 residues. The CDR3, as DNA: TGCAGTGCTAGAGATGAGGTGGACACAGATACGCAGTATTTT. It translates to CSARDEVDTDTQYF.

This clonotype was found a few times. The rearrangement links TRBV20-1 to TRBJ1-1, with 7 positions matching TRBD1. From germline, CDR1 is DFQATT and CDR2 SNEGSKA (reference sequence). The CDR3 consists of 14 residues. With V trimmed by 3 bases and J by 5 bases, 9 bases remained unmatched. CDR3 loop: CSARAPDRETEAFF. CDR3 nucleotide sequence: TGCAGTGCTAGGGCCCCAGACAGGGAAACTGAAGCTTTCTTT.

This clonotype has at least ten counts. The chain is built from TRBV9 and TRBJ2-1; TRBD2 is a possible D gene (5 bases). CDR1 is SGDLS and CDR2 is YYNGEE in the germline V gene. Trimming stripped 3 bases from V and 12 bases from J, with 13 bases between. The CDR3 sequence is 12 residues long. CDR3 in amino acids: CASSGGLSGQFF. The CDR3, as DNA: TGTGCCAGCAGCGGCGGACTCTCCGGGCAGTTCTTC.

This clonotype was picked up a small number of times. The chain's CDR3 is CASSPLEVNSYEQYF. The CDR3 DNA is TGCGCCAGCAGCCCCCTTGAGGTAAACTCCTACGAGCAGTACTTC. The chain recombines TRBV5-1 with TRBJ2-7; D is ambiguous. V lost 4 bases, J lost 0 bases, and 14 bases lay in between. CDR1 SGHRS and CDR2 YFSETQ come from the germline V gene. The CDR3 consists of 15 residues.